The clone carrying this T cell receptor beta chain was found once. Sorted naive CD8 T cells, about 17,000 to 1,000,000, were sequenced from 10%, 30% or 50% RNA. The authors sorted naive CD8 T cells as CD8+CD4-CCR7+CD45RA+. This sample was included in a study of molecular identifiers for immune sequencing clone quantification. CDR1 is SGHDN and CDR2 is FVKESK in the germline V gene. The CDR3 spans 14 residues. Trimming took off 6 bases at V and 2 bases at J, with 12 bases between the two ends. Listed TCR primers, together with previously described methods, were used for the bulk TCR libraries. TCRdb re-called the PCR reads through MiXCR, storing one row per CDR3 protein. The table shows approximately 500,000 distinct CDR3 sequences, with about 26% occurring only once.

Sequencing used naive CD8+ T cells from blood, with Jurkat cell RNA spiked in. Described subset: FACS-sorted CD8+CD4-CCR7+CD45RA+ naive T cells. The clonotype comes from a human donor in good health. Some libraries in this study had Jurkat cell RNA spiked in. The chain has TRBV14 and TRBJ2-3; no definite D call. The CDR3 sequence is CASRQLSNTDTQYF. The CDR3 DNA is TGTGCCAGCAGGCAACTGAGTAACACAGATACGCAGTATTTT. The variable domain in full, with the rest retrieved from reference TRBV14 and TRBJ2-3, is EAGVTQFPSHSVIEKGQTVTLRCDPISGHDNLYWYRRVMGKEIKFLLHFVKESKQDESGMPNNRFLAERTGGTYSTLKVQPAELEDSGVYFCASRQLSNTDTQYFGPGTRLTVL.